The rows below give T cell receptor beta chains drawn from one sample of a study of CD8+ T cells in alopecia areata. The data were produced by immunoSEQ multiplex PCR, yet TCRdb's version contains in-frame clones alone and is incomplete. The profile covers about 180,000 clones, with about 53% appearing a single time and 9.5% to 14% taken by the ten largest. Sequenced here: CD8+ T cells sorted from blood, sampled at week 24, from a patient treated with tofacitinib. Receptor source: a human donor with alopecia areata. Each CDR3 is given with its conserved first and last residue. Each record gives: D gene, J gene, V gene, clone size, CDR3 protein, CDR3 DNA. D genes are given only for firm matches. Only part of the rows carry a size: once, few, many, or a class if the clone is expanded.

>NA|TRBJ1-1|TRBV5-6|NA
CASSLDANTEAFF
TGTGCCAGCAGCTTGGACGCGAACACTGAAGCTTTCTTT
>NA|TRBJ2-3|TRBV10-2|few
CASRSRGTDTQYF
TGCGCCAGTAGGAGCAGGGGTACAGATACGCAGTATTTT
>NA|TRBJ1-1|TRBV29-1|NA
CSVVHGNTEAFF
TGCAGCGTTGTCCATGGGAACACTGAAGCTTTCTTT
>NA|TRBJ1-1|TRBV6-6|NA
CASSYSALRAFF
TGTGCCAGCAGTTACTCGGCGCTGCGGGCTTTCTTT
>TRBD1|TRBJ2-1|TRBV29-1|few
CSVETGASGYEQFF
TGCAGCGTTGAAACAGGGGCTAGTGGATATGAGCAGTTCTTC
>NA|TRBJ1-2|TRBV25-1|few
CASSSSYWYGYTF
NA
>NA|TRBJ1-2|TRBV10-3|NA
CAISEGTRSYGYTF
TGTGCCATCAGTGAGGGGACAAGGTCCTATGGCTACACCTTC
>NA|TRBJ1-1|TRBV13|NA
CASSPRRETENTEAFF
TGTGCCAGCAGCCCCCGTAGGGAGACTGAAAACACTGAAGCTTTCTTT
>TRBD1|TRBJ1-5|TRBV5-6|NA
CASSIRGRQINQPQHF
TGTGCCAGCAGCATCAGGGGGCGGCAAATCAATCAGCCCCAGCATTTT
>NA|TRBJ2-6|TRBV30|NA
CAWSMVAGRFSGANVLTF
TGTGCCTGGAGTATGGTCGCAGGTCGATTCTCTGGGGCCAACGTCCTGACTTTC
>NA|TRBJ1-5|TRBV19|few
CASTELQEDNQPQHF
TGTGCCAGTACAGAGTTGCAGGAAGACAATCAGCCCCAGCATTTT
>TRBD1|TRBJ2-1|TRBV10-3|few
CAISEDRLSSYNEQFF
TGTGCCATCAGCGAGGACAGGTTGAGCTCCTACAATGAGCAGTTCTTC
>NA|TRBJ2-7|TRBV4-3|NA
CASSQDSEGQGYEQYF
TGCGCCAGCAGCCAAGATTCTGAGGGACAAGGCTACGAGCAGTACTTC
>NA|TRBJ2-7|TRBV5-6|NA
CASSPLSGEQYF
TGTGCCAGCAGCCCTCTTTCCGGCGAGCAGTACTTC
>TRBD1|TRBJ2-1|TRBV27|NA
CASSFRQGIDEQFF
TGTGCCAGCAGTTTTAGACAGGGGATTGATGAGCAGTTCTTC
>TRBD1|TRBJ2-3|TRBV7-3|NA
CASSVDRGHQADTQYF
TGTGCCAGCAGTGTGGACAGGGGTCATCAGGCAGATACGCAGTATTTT
>NA|TRBJ2-1|TRBV29-1|NA
CSVEDTAQGNRDEQFF
TGCAGCGTAGAAGATACCGCTCAGGGGAATCGCGATGAGCAGTTCTTC
>NA|TRBJ1-1|TRBV5-6|NA
CASGLLMNAEAFF
TGTGCCAGCGGTTTACTGATGAATGCTGAAGCTTTCTTT
>NA|TRBJ1-5|TRBV25-1|NA
CASRDGNQPQHF
TGTGCCAGCAGGGACGGTAATCAGCCCCAGCATTTT
>NA|TRBJ2-1|TRBV29-1|few
CSARRDNEQFF
TGCAGCGCGAGAAGGGACAATGAGCAGTTCTTC
>NA|TRBJ2-1|TRBV4-3|NA
CASSQDGTPGSYNEQFF
TGCGCCAGCAGCCAGGACGGGACCCCCGGCTCCTACAATGAGCAGTTCTTC
>NA|TRBJ2-7|TRBV7-9|NA
CASSLVEDEQYF
TGTGCCAGCAGCTTAGTGGAGGACGAGCAGTACTTC
>NA|TRBJ2-1|TRBV9|few
CASSLGGGLRNEQFF
TGTGCCAGCAGCTTGGGTGGGGGTCTAAGAAATGAGCAGTTCTTC
>TRBD1|TRBJ2-7|TRBV2|few
CASSLRDRGSYEQYF
TGTGCCAGCAGTCTCCGGGACAGGGGTTCCTACGAGCAGTACTTC
>NA|TRBJ2-1|TRBV7-9|NA
CASSLVVGTEQFF
TGTGCCAGCAGCTTAGTTGTGGGTACTGAGCAGTTCTTC
>NA|TRBJ2-1|TRBV30|NA
CAWSGQRHEQFF
TGTGCCTGGAGTGGCCAGCGGCATGAGCAGTTCTTC
>NA|TRBJ1-2|TRBV29-1|NA
CSAPGHPGSGYTF
TGCAGCGCCCCGGGACACCCTGGAAGTGGCTACACCTTC
>NA|TRBJ2-3|TRBV4-3|NA
CASSQDLAADTQYF
TGCGCCAGCAGCCAAGATTTGGCCGCGGATACGCAGTATTTT
>NA|TRBJ2-7|TRBV4-3|NA
CASSQVRVAEQYF
TGCGCCAGCAGCCAAGTGAGGGTGGCTGAGCAGTACTTC
>NA|TRBJ1-1|TRBV29-1|few
CSVEDRGWNTEAFF
TGCAGCGTTGAAGACAGGGGATGGAACACTGAAGCTTTCTTT
>NA|TRBJ1-4|TRBV6-5|NA
CASSYSATNEKLFF
TGTGCCAGCAGTTACAGTGCAACTAATGAAAAACTGTTTTTT
>NA|TRBJ1-1|TRBV13|NA
CASSLAGTEAFF
TGTGCCAGCAGCTTAGCGGGGACAGAAGCTTTCTTT
>TRBD1|TRBJ1-2|TRBV29-1|few
CSVVGQGAEGYTF
TGCAGCGTTGTCGGACAGGGGGCGGAGGGCTACACCTTC
>TRBD1|TRBJ2-7|TRBV9|NA
CASSAGTGNEQYF
TGTGCCAGCAGCGCCGGGACAGGCAACGAGCAGTACTTC
>NA|TRBJ1-6|TRBV30|once
CAWSVLSSGNSPLHF
TGTGCCTGGAGTGTACTGTCCTCAGGGAATTCACCCCTCCACTTT
>NA|TRBJ2-1|TRBV27|NA
CASSLTNSANEQFF
TGTGCCAGCAGTTTAACGAACTCCGCCAATGAGCAGTTCTTC
>NA|TRBJ2-3|TRBV14|few
CASRTEGNTQYF
TGTGCCAGCCGGACGGAGGGAAATACGCAGTATTTT
>NA|TRBJ1-5|TRBV5-8|once
CASSLYPNQPQHF
TGTGCCAGCAGCTTGTACCCAAATCAGCCCCAGCATTTT
>TRBD1|TRBJ2-1|TRBV29-1|NA
CSVAGGSYNEQFF
TGCAGCGTTGCAGGGGGCTCCTACAATGAGCAGTTCTTC
>NA|TRBJ2-5|TRBV2|NA
CASSGYRETQYF
TGTGCCAGCAGTGGGTATCGTGAGACCCAGTACTTC
>TRBD1|TRBJ2-3|TRBV5-4|NA
CASSFRGRSTDTQYF
TGTGCCAGCAGCTTCAGGGGGCGTAGCACAGATACGCAGTATTTT
>TRBD1|TRBJ1-2|TRBV11-2|few
CASSSSGTGAYGYTF
TGTGCCAGCAGCTCCTCGGGGACAGGGGCCTATGGCTACACCTTC
>NA|TRBJ2-2|TRBV7-2|NA
CASSPRLVNGELFF
TGTGCCAGCAGCCCCAGACTAGTAAACGGGGAGCTGTTTTTT
>TRBD1|TRBJ1-6|TRBV7-8|NA
CASSPQRDRASNSPLHF
TGTGCCAGCAGCCCACAACGGGACAGGGCGTCTAATTCACCCCTCCACTTT
>NA|TRBJ1-5|TRBV28|few
CASRGKAVYSNQPQHF
TGTGCCAGCAGGGGGAAGGCAGTATATAGCAATCAGCCCCAGCATTTT
>NA|TRBJ1-5|TRBV7-8|NA
CASSLEVRRRNQPQHF
TGTGCCAGCAGCTTAGAGGTTAGGCGGCGGAATCAGCCCCAGCATTTT
>NA|TRBJ2-3|TRBV9|few
CASSPRTEADTQYF
TGTGCCAGCAGCCCCCGGACGGAAGCAGATACGCAGTATTTT
>TRBD2|TRBJ2-5|TRBV27|NA
CASSASSGEIQETQYF
TGTGCCAGCAGTGCTTCTAGCGGGGAGATTCAAGAGACCCAGTACTTC
>NA|TRBJ2-7|TRBV9|NA
CASSVGAGSYEQYF
TGTGCCAGCAGCGTAGGGGCAGGGAGCTACGAGCAGTACTTC
>NA|TRBJ1-2|TRBV29-1|NA
CSVVRDNYGYTF
TGCAGCGTTGTTCGGGACAACTATGGCTACACCTTC
>NA|TRBJ1-1|TRBV11-2|few
CASSLGGRSEAFF
TGTGCCAGCAGCTTAGGGGGGCGATCTGAAGCTTTCTTT
>NA|TRBJ1-2|TRBV29-1|NA
CSVTQGYGYTF
TGCAGCGTCACCCAGGGGTATGGCTACACCTTC
>NA|TRBJ2-6|TRBV2|few
CASHDRSGANVLTF
TGTGCCAGCCATGACAGATCTGGGGCCAACGTCCTGACTTTC
>NA|TRBJ1-5|TRBV5-6|NA
CASSFPGGNQPQHF
TGTGCCAGCAGCTTTCCGGGGGGCAATCAGCCCCAGCATTTT
>NA|TRBJ2-2|TRBV4-3|few
CASSQDWGGGELFF
TGCGCCAGCAGCCAAGATTGGGGTGGCGGGGAGCTGTTTTTT
>NA|TRBJ2-6|TRBV29-1|NA
CSVVPSTDRPGANVLTF
TGCAGCGTTGTGCCCAGCACGGACCGTCCTGGGGCCAACGTCCTGACTTTC
>NA|TRBJ1-5|TRBV13|few
CASSLGGQPQHF
TGTGCCAGCAGCTTAGGCGGGCAGCCCCAGCATTTT